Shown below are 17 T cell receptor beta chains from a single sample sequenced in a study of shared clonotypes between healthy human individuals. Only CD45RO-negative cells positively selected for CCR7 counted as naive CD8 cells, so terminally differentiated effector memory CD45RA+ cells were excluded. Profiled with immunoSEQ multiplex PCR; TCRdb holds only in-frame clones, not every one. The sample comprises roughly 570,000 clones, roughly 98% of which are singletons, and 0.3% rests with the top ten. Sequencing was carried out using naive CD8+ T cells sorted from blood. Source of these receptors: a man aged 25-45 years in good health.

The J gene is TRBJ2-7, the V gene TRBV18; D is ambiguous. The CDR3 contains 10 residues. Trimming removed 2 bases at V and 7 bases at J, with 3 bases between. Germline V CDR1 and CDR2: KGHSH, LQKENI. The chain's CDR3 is CASSPKEQYF. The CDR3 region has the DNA TGTGCCAGCTCACCAAAAGAGCAGTACTTC.

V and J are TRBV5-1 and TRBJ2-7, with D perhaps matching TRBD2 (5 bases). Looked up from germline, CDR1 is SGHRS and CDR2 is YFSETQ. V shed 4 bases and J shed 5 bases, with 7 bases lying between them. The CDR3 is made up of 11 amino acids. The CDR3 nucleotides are TGCGCCAGCAGCCCCGGGGACGAGCAGTACTTC. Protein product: CASSPGDEQYF.

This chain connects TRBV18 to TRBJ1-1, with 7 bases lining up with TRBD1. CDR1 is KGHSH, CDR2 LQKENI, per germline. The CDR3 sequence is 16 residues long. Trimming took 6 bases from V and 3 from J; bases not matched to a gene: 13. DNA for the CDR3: TGTGCCAGCTCCCCCGGGACAGTGGGGCTCGACACTGAAGCTTTCTTT. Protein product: CASSPGTVGLDTEAFF. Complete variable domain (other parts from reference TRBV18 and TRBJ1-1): NAGVMQNPRHLVRRRGQEARLRCSPMKGHSHVYWYRQLPEEGLKFMVYLQKENIIDESGMPKERFSAEFPKEGPSILRIQQVVRGDSAAYFCASSPGTVGLDTEAFFGQGTRLTVV.

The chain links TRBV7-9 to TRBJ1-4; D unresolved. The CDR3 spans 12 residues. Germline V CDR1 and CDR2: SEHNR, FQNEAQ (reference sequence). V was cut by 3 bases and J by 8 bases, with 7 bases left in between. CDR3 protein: CASSFPGEKLFF. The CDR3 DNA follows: TGTGCCAGCAGCTTCCCGGGGGAAAAACTGTTTTTT.

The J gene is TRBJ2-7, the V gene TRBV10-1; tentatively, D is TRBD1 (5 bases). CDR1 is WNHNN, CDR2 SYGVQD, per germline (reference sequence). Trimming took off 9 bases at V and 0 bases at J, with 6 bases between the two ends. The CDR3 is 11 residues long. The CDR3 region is CARGPSYEQYF. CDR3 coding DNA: TGCGCCAGGGGGCCCTCCTACGAGCAGTACTTC.

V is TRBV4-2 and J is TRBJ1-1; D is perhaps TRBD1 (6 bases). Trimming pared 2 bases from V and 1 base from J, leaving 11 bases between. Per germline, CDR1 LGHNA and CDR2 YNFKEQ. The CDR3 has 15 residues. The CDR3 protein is CASSQLDRRNTEAFF. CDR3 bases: TGTGCCAGCAGCCAACTGGACAGACGGAACACTGAAGCTTTCTTT.

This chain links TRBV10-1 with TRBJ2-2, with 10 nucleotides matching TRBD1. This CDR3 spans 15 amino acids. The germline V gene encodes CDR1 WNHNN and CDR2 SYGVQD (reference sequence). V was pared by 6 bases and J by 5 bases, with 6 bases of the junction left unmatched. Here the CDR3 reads CASSPGQGMTGELFF. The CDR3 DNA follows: TGCGCCAGCAGCCCGGGACAGGGGATGACCGGGGAGCTGTTTTTT.

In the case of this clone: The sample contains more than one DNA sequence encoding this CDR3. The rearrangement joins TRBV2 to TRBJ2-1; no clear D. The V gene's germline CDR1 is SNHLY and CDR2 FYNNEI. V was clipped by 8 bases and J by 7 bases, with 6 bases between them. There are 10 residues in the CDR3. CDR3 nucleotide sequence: TGTGCCAGCGTTGGTAATGAGCAGTTCTTC. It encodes CASVGNEQFF.

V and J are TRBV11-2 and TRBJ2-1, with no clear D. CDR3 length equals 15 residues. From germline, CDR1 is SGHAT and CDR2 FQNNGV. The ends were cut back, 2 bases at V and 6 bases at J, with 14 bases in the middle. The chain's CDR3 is CASSLIWSSPNEQFF. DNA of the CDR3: TGTGCCAGCAGCTTAATATGGTCTAGTCCCAATGAGCAGTTCTTC.

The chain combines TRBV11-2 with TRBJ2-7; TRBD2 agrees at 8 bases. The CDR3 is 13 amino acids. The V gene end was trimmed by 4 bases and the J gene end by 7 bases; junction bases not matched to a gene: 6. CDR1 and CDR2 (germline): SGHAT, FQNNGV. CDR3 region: CASSYGTRGEQYF. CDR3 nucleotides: TGTGCCAGCAGCTACGGGACTAGAGGAGAGCAGTACTTC.

CDR3 sequence (DNA): TGTGCCAGCAGCTTAGGCAGGTTCGGTGGCTACACCTTC. As protein: CASSLGRFGGYTF. This rearrangement joins TRBV7-8 to TRBJ1-2; D is undetermined. The CDR3 extends over 13 amino acids. V shed 1 base and J shed 7 bases, with 10 bases lying between them. Germline V gives CDR1 SGHVS, CDR2 FQNEAQ.

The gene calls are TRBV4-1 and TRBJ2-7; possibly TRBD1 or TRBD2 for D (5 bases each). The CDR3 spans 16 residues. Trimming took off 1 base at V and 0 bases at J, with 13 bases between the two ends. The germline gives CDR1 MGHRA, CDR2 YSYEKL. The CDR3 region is CASSQVAGTASYEQYF. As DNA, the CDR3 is TGCGCCAGCAGCCAAGTAGCCGGGACGGCCTCCTACGAGCAGTACTTC.

This CDR3 is CATEPGTSVNNEQFF. DNA of the CDR3: TGTGCCACTGAACCCGGGACTAGCGTGAACAATGAGCAGTTCTTC. The chain recombines TRBV15 with TRBJ2-1; 10 bases agree with TRBD2. The CDR3 sequence is 15 residues long. Germline lookup yields CDR1 LNHNV and CDR2 YYDKDF (reference sequence). V was pared by 9 bases and J by 5 bases, with 10 bases of the junction left unmatched.

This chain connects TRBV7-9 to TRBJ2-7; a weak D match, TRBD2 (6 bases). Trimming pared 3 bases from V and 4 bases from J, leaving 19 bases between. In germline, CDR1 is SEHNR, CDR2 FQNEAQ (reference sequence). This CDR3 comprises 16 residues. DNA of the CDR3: TGTGCCAGCAGCTTTAACCCGTTGGAGGGGCAGTACGAGCAGTACTTC. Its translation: CASSFNPLEGQYEQYF.

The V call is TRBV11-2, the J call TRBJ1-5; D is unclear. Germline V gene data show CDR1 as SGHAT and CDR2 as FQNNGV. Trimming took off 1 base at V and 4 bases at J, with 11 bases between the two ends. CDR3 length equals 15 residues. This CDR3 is CASSLVRVQNQPQHF. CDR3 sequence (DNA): TGTGCCAGCAGCTTAGTGCGGGTCCAGAATCAGCCCCAGCATTTT.

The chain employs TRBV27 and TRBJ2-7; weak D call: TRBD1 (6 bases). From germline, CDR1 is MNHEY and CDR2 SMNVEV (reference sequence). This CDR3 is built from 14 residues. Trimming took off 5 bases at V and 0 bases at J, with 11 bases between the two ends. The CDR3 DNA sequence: TGTGCCAGCAGTCCGACAGGCACCTCCTACGAGCAGTACTTC. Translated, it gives CASSPTGTSYEQYF.

CDR3 amino acids: CASSPQGFASRAFF. The CDR3 coding sequence is TGCGCCAGCAGTCCGCAGGGCTTTGCGAGTCGAGCTTTCTTT. This sequence joins TRBV5-1 and TRBJ1-1, with D possibly being TRBD1 (5 bases). V lost 5 bases, J lost 10 bases, and 21 bases lay in between. Germline CDR1 and CDR2: SGHRS and YFSETQ. CDR3 size: 14 residues.